This TCR beta chain came from a study of type 1 regulatory T cells. Study background: T-allo10 is a Tr1-enriched, alloantigen-specific CD4 T cell product made in vitro.

Study outcomes and limitations: Type 1 regulatory T cells had a more restricted TCR repertoire than non-type 1 regulatory T cells.

The germline V gene has CDR1 SGHRS and CDR2 YFSETQ. The CDR3 length is 12 residues. V was clipped by 4 bases and J by 5 bases, with 7 bases between them. TCRdb reprocessed the reads via MiXCR and lists one record per CDR3 protein. The sample carries 60,000 to 75,000 distinct CDR3 sequences, less than 25% recorded once. This clonotype was counted at least ten times. The antigen is unknown. This TCR derives from a human donor in good health. Sequencing used cultured type 1 regulatory T (Tr1) cells, either the whole culture or a sorted fraction (not recorded which). The chain joins TRBV5-1 to TRBJ2-1, with D perhaps matching TRBD2 (5 bases). The CDR3: CASSKLDNEQFF. In nucleotides, the CDR3 is TGCGCCAGCAGCAAACTAGACAATGAGCAGTTCTTC.